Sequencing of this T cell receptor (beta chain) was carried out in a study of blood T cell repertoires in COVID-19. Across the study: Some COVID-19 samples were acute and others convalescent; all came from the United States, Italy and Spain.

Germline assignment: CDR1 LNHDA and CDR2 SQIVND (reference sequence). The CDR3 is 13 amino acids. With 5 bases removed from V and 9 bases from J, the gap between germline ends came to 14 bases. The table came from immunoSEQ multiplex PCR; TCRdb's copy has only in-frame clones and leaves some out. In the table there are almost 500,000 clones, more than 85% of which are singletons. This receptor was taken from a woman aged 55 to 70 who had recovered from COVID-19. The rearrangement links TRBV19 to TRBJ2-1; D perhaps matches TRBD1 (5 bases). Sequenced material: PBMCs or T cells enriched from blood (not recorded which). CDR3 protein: CASSPKGFGEQFF. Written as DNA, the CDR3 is TGTGCCAGTAGTCCAAAGGGGTTCGGTGAGCAGTTCTTC.